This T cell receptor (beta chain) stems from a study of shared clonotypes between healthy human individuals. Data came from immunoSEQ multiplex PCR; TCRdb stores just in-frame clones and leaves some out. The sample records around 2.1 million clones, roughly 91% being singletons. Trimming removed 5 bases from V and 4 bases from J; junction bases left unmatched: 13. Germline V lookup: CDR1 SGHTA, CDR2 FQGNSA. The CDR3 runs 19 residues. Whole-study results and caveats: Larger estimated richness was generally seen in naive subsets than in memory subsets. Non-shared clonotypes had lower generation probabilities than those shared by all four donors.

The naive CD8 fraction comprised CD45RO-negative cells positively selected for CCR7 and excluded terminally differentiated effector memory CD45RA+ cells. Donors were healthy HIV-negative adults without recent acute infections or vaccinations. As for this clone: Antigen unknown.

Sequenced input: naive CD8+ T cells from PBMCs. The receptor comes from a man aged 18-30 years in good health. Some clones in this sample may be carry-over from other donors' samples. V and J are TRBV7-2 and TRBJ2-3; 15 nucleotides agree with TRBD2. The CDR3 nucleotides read TGTGCCAGCAGCCCTAGTATCTGGACTAGCGGGAGGGCCTCAGATACGCAGTATTTT. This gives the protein CASSPSIWTSGRASDTQYF.